This is a list of T cell receptor beta chains from one sample in a study of blood T cell repertoires in COVID-19. This table comes from immunoSEQ multiplex PCR, and its TCRdb copy is limited to in-frame clones, with some not included. This sample has around 150,000 clones, with roughly four fifths found just once. Sequenced material: peripheral blood. The receptor source for this set is a woman aged 45-60 years with active or convalescent COVID-19. The CDR3 runs from the conserved cysteine through the conserved F or W. A D gene is named only where the DNA matches it firmly. Rows may omit the clone size; those that give it use once, few, many or a size class.

cdr3_aa d_call j_call v_call clone_size
CASNPRGRVHMYTEAFF NA TRBJ1-1 TRBV25-1 NA
CASSIDRGREQYF TRBD1 TRBJ2-7 TRBV7-3 once
CSAVEGGNYGYTF NA TRBJ1-2 TRBV29-1 NA
CASSLAGGFPDF TRBD2 TRBJ2-3 TRBV7-9 NA
CASSLGGRMNTEAFF NA TRBJ1-1 TRBV16 NA
CASTGLAGANTGELFF TRBD2 TRBJ2-2 TRBV2 NA
CASSLVGAGVVDTQYF TRBD2 TRBJ2-3 TRBV7-2 NA
CASSLRPRNTEAFF NA TRBJ1-1 TRBV7-2 NA
CASSLGRAETQYF NA TRBJ2-5 TRBV5-6 NA
CASSKTGGDGYTF TRBD1 TRBJ1-2 TRBV7-9 NA
CASSGTGGNYGYTF TRBD1 TRBJ1-2 TRBV9 once
CASSLSRGQETQYF NA TRBJ2-5 TRBV28 NA
CASSPEGQPYQETQYF NA TRBJ2-5 TRBV5-5 NA
CASSQDPVSSYEQYF NA TRBJ2-7 TRBV4-2 NA
CASSLDQFSYNEQFF NA TRBJ2-1 TRBV7-9 NA